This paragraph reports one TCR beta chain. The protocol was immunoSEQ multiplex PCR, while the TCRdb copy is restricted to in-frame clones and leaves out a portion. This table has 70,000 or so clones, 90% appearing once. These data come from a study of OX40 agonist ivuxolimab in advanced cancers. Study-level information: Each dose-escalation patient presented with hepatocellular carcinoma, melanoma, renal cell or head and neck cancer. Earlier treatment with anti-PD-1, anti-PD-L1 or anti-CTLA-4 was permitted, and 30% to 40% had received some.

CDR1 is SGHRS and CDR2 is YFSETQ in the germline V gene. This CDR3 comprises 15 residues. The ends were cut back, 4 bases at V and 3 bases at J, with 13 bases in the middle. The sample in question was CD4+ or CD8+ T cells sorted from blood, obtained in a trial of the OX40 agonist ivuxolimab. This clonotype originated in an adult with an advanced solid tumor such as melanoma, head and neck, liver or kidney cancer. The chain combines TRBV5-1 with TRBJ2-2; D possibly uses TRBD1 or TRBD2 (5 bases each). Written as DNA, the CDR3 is TGCGCCAGCAGCCCGGAGCCGGGACACACCGGGGAGCTGTTTTTT. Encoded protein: CASSPEPGHTGELFF. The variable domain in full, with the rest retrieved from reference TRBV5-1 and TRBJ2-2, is KAGVTQTPRYLIKTRGQQVTLSCSPISGHRSVSWYQQTPGQGLQFLFEYFSETQRNKGNFPGRFSGRQFSNSRSEMNVSTLELGDSALYLCASSPEPGHTGELFFGEGSRLTVL.